This entry features one T cell receptor beta chain sequence. This entry belongs to a study of T cell changes during pregnancy in multiple sclerosis. Assay used: immunoSEQ multiplex PCR; TCRdb lists only in-frame clones, some missing. The sample records 80,000 to 100,000 clones, roughly 92% being singletons. Sequenced material: peripheral blood, taken in the first trimester of pregnancy. The TCR originated in a female donor with multiple sclerosis, enrolled in a pregnancy study.

As DNA, the CDR3 is TGTGCCAGCAGCGTAGGAGGGCTAGCGGGAGTGATAGATGAGCAGTTCTTC. Translation gives CASSVGGLAGVIDEQFF. This chain links TRBV9 with TRBJ2-1, with 10 nucleotides matching TRBD2. Germline V gives CDR1 SGDLS, CDR2 YYNGEE. V was clipped by 0 bases and J by 8 bases; unmatched bases: 11. This CDR3 spans 17 amino acids.